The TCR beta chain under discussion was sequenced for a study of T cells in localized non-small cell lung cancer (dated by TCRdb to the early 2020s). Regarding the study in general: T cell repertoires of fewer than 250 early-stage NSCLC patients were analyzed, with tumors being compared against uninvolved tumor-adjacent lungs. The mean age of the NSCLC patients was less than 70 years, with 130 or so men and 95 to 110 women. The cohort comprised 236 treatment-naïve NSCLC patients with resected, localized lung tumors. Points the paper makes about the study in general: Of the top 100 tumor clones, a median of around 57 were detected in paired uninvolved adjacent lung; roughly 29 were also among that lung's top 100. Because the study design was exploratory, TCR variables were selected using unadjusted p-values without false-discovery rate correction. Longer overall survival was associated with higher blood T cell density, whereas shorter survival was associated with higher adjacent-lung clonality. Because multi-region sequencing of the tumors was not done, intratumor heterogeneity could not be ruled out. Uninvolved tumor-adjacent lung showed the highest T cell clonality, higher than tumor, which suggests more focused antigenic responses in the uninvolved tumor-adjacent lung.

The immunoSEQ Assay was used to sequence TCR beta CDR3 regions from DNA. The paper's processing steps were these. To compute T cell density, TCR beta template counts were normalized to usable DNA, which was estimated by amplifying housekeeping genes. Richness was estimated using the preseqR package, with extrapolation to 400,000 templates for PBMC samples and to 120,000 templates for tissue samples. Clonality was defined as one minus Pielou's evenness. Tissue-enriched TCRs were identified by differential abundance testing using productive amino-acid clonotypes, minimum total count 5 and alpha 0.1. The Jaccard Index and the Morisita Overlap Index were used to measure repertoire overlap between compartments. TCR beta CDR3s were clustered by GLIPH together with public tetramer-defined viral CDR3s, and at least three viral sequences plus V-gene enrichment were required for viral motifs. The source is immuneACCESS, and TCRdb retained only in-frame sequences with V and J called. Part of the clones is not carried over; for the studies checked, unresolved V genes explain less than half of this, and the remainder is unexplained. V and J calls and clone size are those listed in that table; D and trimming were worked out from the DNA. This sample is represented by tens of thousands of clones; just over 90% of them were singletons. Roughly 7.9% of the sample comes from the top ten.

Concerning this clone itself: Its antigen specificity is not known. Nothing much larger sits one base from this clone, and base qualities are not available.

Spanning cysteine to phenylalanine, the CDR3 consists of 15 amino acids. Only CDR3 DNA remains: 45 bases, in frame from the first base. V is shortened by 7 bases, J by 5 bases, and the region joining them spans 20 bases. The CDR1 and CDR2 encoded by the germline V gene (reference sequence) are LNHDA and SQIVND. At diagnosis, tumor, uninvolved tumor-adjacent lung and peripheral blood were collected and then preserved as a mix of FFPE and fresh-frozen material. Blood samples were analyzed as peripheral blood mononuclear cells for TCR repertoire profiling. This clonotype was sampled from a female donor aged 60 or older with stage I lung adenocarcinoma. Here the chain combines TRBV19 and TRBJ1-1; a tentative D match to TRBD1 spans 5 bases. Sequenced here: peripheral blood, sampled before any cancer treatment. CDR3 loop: CASIHPRGLLTEAFF. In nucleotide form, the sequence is TGTGCCAGTATCCACCCACGGGGGTTGTTAACTGAAGCTTTCTTT.